This TCR beta chain comes out of a study of PD-1 blockade in classical Hodgkin lymphoma. The study, taken as a whole, reports: What drove the repertoire differences, possibly disease activity or prior therapy, has not been defined.

Germline CDR1 MGHRA, CDR2 YSYEKL. The CDR3 loop spans 15 amino acids. V was cut by 2 bases and J by 3 bases, with 11 bases left in between. Sequencing used immunoSEQ multiplex PCR; TCRdb keeps in-frame clones, though not all of them. The sample consists of about 9,100 clones, 70% to 80% of them appearing once. This clone was counted only a few times. Its antigen is still unknown. The patients all showed relapse after autologous stem cell transplantation, while their brentuximab vedotin exposure varied. Researchers report purifying CD4+ T cells from thawed PBMCs by magnetic negative selection. The receptor was derived from a human donor with classical Hodgkin lymphoma. V is TRBV4-1 and J is TRBJ1-5, with D perhaps TRBD1 (6 bases). The specimen was CD4+ T cells from blood, collected at baseline. For the CDR3, the DNA is TGCGCCAGCAGCCAAACTGGGGGCAACAATCAGCCCCAGCATTTT. Amino acids: CASSQTGGNNQPQHF.